Listed here are 10 T cell receptor beta chains from one sample, sequenced in a study of cytomegalovirus exposure and HLA in healthy donors. The PCR was carried out with 60 Vbeta primers and 13 Jbeta primers. Method: immunoSEQ multiplex PCR; TCRdb's copy keeps in-frame clones and lacks some. This table holds 85,000 to 130,000 clones, approximately 80% found once. Sequencing was performed on PBMCs. The receptors come from a man aged 45-60 years in good health and CMV-seronegative.

V is TRBV20-1 and J is TRBJ2-5; D unresolved. Between the trimmed V and J ends, which lost 6 bases and 5 bases, there was a span of 10 bases. This CDR3 has 11 residues. Germline lookup yields CDR1 DFQATT and CDR2 SNEGSKA (reference sequence). Written as DNA, the CDR3 is TGCAGTGCCTACAAACAGGAGACCCAGTACTTC. It is translated as CSAYKQETQYF.

With regard to this clone: Different DNA sequences within this sample yield the same CDR3. This rearrangement joins TRBV12-2 to TRBJ2-7; the table gives TRBD2 as D, unverified against the DNA. TRBV12-2 is flagged as a pseudogene. The CDR3 runs to 14 residues. The CDR3 reads CASPTGGGPDEQYF. Here the CDR3 DNA reads TGTGCAAGTCCCACTGGGGGGGGTCCTGACGAGCAGTACTTC.

The chain uses TRBV10-3 and TRBJ2-7, with D possibly matching TRBD2 (5 bases). Trimming stripped 2 bases from V and 4 bases from J, with 9 bases between. Germline CDR1 is ENHRY and CDR2 is SYGVKD. The CDR3 loop spans 13 amino acids. In DNA form, the CDR3 reads TGTGCCATCAGTGAGCCGGGATATTACGAGCAGTACGTC. Translating it yields CAISEPGYYEQYV.

This chain links TRBV5-1 with TRBJ1-1; 8 bases map to TRBD1. The germline V gene encodes CDR1 SGHRS and CDR2 YFSETQ. This CDR3 is built from 16 residues. V lost 3 bases and J lost 0; bases outside the gene matches: 7. CDR3 amino acids: CASSSTGTGMNTEAFF. In DNA form, the CDR3 reads TGCGCCAGCAGCTCGACCGGGACAGGAATGAACACTGAAGCTTTCTTT. Full variable domain (missing parts from reference TRBV5-1 and TRBJ1-1): KAGVTQTPRYLIKTRGQQVTLSCSPISGHRSVSWYQQTPGQGLQFLFEYFSETQRNKGNFPGRFSGRQFSNSRSEMNVSTLELGDSALYLCASSSTGTGMNTEAFFGQGTRLTVV.

J is TRBJ1-3 and V is TRBV9; D not resolved. Trimming cost V 4 bases and J 4 bases, with 18 bases left between them. The CDR3 runs 16 residues. Germline assignment: CDR1 SGDLS and CDR2 YYNGEE. The CDR3 DNA reads TGTGCCAGCAGCTCCAGTTTACCCAGAGCGGGAAACACCATATATTTT. Translation: CASSSSLPRAGNTIYF.

The V call is TRBV7-2, the J call TRBJ2-2; D may be TRBD2 (7 bases). Germline V gene data show CDR1 as SGHTA and CDR2 as FQGNSA. This CDR3 is 16 amino acids long. Trimming stripped 1 base from V and 4 bases from J, with 13 bases between. The CDR3 nucleotides read TGTGCCAGCAGCTTAGACGGGGGGCGAGGCACCGGGGAGCTGTTTTTT. Translated, it gives CASSLDGGRGTGELFF.

This chain links TRBV5-1 with TRBJ2-3, with TRBD1 matching 8 bases. Germline V gene sequence: CDR1 SGHRS, CDR2 YFSETQ. V trimming: 5 bases; J trimming: 3 bases; junction bases outside the gene matches: 5. This CDR3 is 14 amino acids long. The CDR3 DNA is TGCGCCAGCAGGGATGGACAGGGTACAGATACGCAGTATTTT. This sequence encodes CASRDGQGTDTQYF.

This chain connects TRBV27 to TRBJ1-2; D might be TRBD1 (6 bases). V was clipped by 4 bases and J by 0 bases, with 9 bases between them. CDR1 and CDR2 from the germline V gene are MNHEY and SMNVEV (reference sequence). The CDR3 spans 14 residues. The CDR3 protein is CASSSTGANYGYTF. DNA of the CDR3: TGTGCCAGCAGTTCGACAGGAGCTAACTATGGCTACACCTTC.

This clone has more than one count but fewer than ten. The chain carries TRBV28 and TRBJ2-3; D is perhaps TRBD2 (5 bases). The CDR3 sequence is 14 residues long. Germline CDR1 MDHEN, CDR2 SYDVKM. V lost 6 bases, J lost 4 bases, and 14 bases lay in between. The CDR3 DNA sequence: TGTGCCAGCAGCCCGGACTGGCCCGCAGATACGCAGTATTTT. Protein product: CASSPDWPADTQYF.

This chain links TRBV30 with TRBJ2-1; D is unclear. CDR3 size: 10 residues. V was clipped by 1 base and J by 15 bases, with 10 bases between them. The germline V gene encodes CDR1 GTSNPN and CDR2 SVGIG (reference sequence). The CDR3 nucleotides are TGTGCCTGGAGTGAGAAATGGCCGTTCTTC. It specifies CAWSEKWPFF.